This entry is about one TCR beta chain. Its matching antigen is unknown. The entry originates in a study of Tregs in tolerant kidney transplant recipients. Study-level findings and limits: Some patients' samples used different primers over time, so nucleotide sequences weren't comparable.

The assay was immunoSEQ multiplex PCR, and TCRdb's table has in-frame clones only and misses some. The sample shows fewer than 80,000 clones, around 90% of them seen only once. Germline V CDR1 and CDR2: GTSNPN, SVGIG (reference sequence). The V end lost 7 bases, the J end lost 5 bases, and 11 bases lay between the germline ends. There are 12 residues in the CDR3. The TCR was taken from a human donor who received a combined kidney and bone marrow transplant. The sample here was CD4+ T cells from blood, taken before the transplant. V is TRBV30 and J is TRBJ2-2; tentative D call: TRBD2 (6 bases). The CDR3 protein is CAYQGRTGELFF. DNA for the CDR3: TGTGCCTACCAAGGGAGGACCGGGGAGCTGTTTTTT.